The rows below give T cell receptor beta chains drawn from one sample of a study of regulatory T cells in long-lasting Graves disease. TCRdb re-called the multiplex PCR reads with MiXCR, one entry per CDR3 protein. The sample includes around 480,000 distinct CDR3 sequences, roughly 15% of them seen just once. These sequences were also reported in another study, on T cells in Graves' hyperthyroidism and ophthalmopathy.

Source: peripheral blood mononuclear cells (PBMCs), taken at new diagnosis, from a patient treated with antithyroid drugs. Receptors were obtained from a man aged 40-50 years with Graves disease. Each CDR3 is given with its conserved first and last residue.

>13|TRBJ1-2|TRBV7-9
CASSPSGVYGYTF
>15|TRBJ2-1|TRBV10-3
CAISESAGTYNEQFF
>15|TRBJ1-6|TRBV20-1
CSARPPGQNFSPLHF
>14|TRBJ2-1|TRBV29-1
CSVGVRRETNEQFF
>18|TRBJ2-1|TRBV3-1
CASSQTGGERRSYNEQFF
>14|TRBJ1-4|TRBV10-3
CAISEGPYNEKLFF
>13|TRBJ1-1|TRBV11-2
CASSYPAGTEAFF
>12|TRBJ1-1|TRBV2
CASLQGSTEAFF
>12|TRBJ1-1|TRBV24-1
CATRDTNTEAFF
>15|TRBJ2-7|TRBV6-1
CASSEGQGVRYEQYF
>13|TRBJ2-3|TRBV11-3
CASSLNSDSTQYF
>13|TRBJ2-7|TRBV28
CASSFGGIYEQYF
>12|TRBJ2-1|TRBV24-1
CATSDFRAEQFF
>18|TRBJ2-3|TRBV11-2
CASSPPGLAGGGTDTQYF
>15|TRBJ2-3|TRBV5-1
CASSFTGAFTDTQYF
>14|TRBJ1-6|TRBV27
CASRGGTDLVPLHF
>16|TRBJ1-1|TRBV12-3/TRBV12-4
CASLPYDRDRNTGAFF
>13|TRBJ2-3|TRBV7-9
CASSSYREDTQYF
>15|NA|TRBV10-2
CASSGTGLSYNEQFF
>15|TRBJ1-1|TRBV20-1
CSARDLGQANTEAFF
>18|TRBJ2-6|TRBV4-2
CASRRRAGGPSGANVLTF
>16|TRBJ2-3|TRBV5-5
CASSQTSSRRADTQYF
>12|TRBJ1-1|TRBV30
CAWSRGELPAFF
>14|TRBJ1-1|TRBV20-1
CSARDKGIGTEAFF
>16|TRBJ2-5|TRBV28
CASSGAWTSGQETQYF
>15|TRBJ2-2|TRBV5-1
CASSLAQGNTGELFF
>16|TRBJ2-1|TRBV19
CASSIGGDSSYNEQFF
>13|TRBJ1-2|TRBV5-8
CASSSTRSGGYTF
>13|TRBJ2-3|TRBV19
CATAGAYADTQYF
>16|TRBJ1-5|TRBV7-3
CASSLIGPGGNQPQHF
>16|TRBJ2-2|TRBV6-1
CASSDRRGSNTGELFF
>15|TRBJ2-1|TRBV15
CATSRAGTPYNEQFF
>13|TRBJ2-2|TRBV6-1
CASTNTVTGELFF
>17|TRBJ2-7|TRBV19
CASRTSGKGVDECEQYF
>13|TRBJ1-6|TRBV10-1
CASSQTLDSPLHF
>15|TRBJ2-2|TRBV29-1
CSVCMVAANTGELFF
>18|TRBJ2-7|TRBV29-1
CSVLSKWTSGGIEAEQYF
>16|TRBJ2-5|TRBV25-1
CASSEFVGGLEETQYF
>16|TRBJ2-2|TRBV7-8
CASSLAKREIPGELFF
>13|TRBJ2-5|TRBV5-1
CASTGDSQETQYF
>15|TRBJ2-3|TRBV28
CASSLGTGRTDTQYF
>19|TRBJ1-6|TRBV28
CASSLLRHSASSYNSPLHF
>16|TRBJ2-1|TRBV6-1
CASSAQAGAAGNEQFF
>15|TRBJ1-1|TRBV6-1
CASTLGQGMNTEAFF